This TCR beta chain came from a study of long-term antiretroviral therapy in people with HIV. Across the study: Samples collected earliest predate the 2015 immediate-ART recommendation by about a decade. Notes on the study in general: Diversity went up after ART and still fell short of transplant donor controls. The study found narrower CDR3 length ranges in HIV repertoires than in controls. ART adherence, viral resistance and therapy changes went undocumented.

Version v3.0 of the immunoSEQ assay was performed at survey level. The method was immunoSEQ multiplex PCR; TCRdb's version includes in-frame clones alone and lacks a portion of them. This table holds approximately 10,000 clones, around 84% found once. Comment on this clone: Its matching antigen is unknown.

The CDR3 contains 12 residues. Germline values: CDR1 SQVTM, CDR2 ANQGSEA. The V end lost 6 bases, the J end lost 6 bases, and 15 bases lay between the germline ends. J is TRBJ2-7 and V is TRBV29-1, with D possibly being TRBD1 (6 bases). This receptor was identified in a man aged 45 to 65 with HIV. Material: unsorted PBMCs, obtained around 7.2 years after starting antiretroviral therapy. The CDR3 loop is CSVGAGGVEQYF. The CDR3, as DNA: TGCAGCGTGGGGGCAGGTGGGGTCGAGCAGTACTTC.